Included here is one TCR beta chain sequence, with context. In this sample, this clonotype turned up a few times. The antigen this receptor binds is unknown. Mismatch with germline at one junction end may stem from a read error. The sample is drawn from a study of tumor and adjacent non-tumor tissue in lung cancer (dated by TCRdb to 2016 to 2018). Notes on the research overall: Patients with adenocarcinoma (12), squamous cell carcinoma (2) and small cell lung cancer (1) were included in the cohort. Sequencing generated a total of 130,000,000 or so productive TCRbeta reads, averaging roughly 3.9 million reads per sample. Among the approximately 15 patients, ages ranged from about 31 to 85 years, 10 were men and 5 were women, and disease was TNM stage I to III. A few dozen paired specimens, one tumor and one normal lung sample per patient, were profiled by TCRbeta CDR3 sequencing. The study compared bulk TCRbeta repertoires between lung tumor tissue and matched distant non-tumor lung tissue from around 16 lung cancer patients.

The CDR3 measures 15 amino acids from cysteine to phenylalanine. CDR3 DNA only is kept here, 45 bases in frame from base 1. CDR1 is given as SGHAT and CDR2 as FQNNGV, both from the germline V gene. General conclusions and limits of the study: A significantly larger cumulative share of the repertoire was made up by the top 100 clones in normal lung than in tumor tissue. Peripheral blood was not sequenced, so blood TCRbeta repertoires in these lung cancer patients were not examined. Neither the sequencing platform nor unique molecular identifiers are mentioned in the methods. TCR diversity was significantly higher in younger patients, and higher tumor TCR diversity was associated with shorter overall and disease-free survival. TCR diversity (inverse Simpson) was significantly higher in tumor than in normal lung tissue (around 450 vs 150, P = 0.0075, Mann-Whitney U test). Only roughly 14 patients were in the cohort, and the authors stated that larger samples and more detailed clinical data are needed.

RNA was isolated from bulk, unsorted tissue, and RNA quality was assessed with a NanoDrop ND-1000 and an Agilent 2100. Distant non-tumor tissue taken more than 3 cm from the tumor edge was used as the normal lung sample. The donors were newly diagnosed lung cancer patients admitted for thoracic surgery in China from August to November 2014 who had not received prior chemotherapy. Patients with previous radiotherapy or chemotherapy, or with another concurrent cancer, were excluded from the study. Surgical tissue pieces of roughly 1-2.2 cm3 were preserved in RNAlater solution and stored at -80 °C until use. Receptors were amplified or captured by multiplex PCR. Sequenced using an Illumina HiSeq 2500. TCRbeta libraries were constructed through three rounds of nested PCR with primers (Table S4) according to protocols adapted from ARM-PCR. Before sequencing, PCR products of 200-500 bp were excised from the gel and purified with the QIAquick gel extraction kit. The paper's data handling went like this. Reads were cleaned using Trimmomatic, were merged into complete CDR3 sequences using FLASH, and were assigned to V(D)J germline segments using MiTCR. Clonal diversity was computed as the inverse Simpson's index with VDJtools. In-frame sequences lacking a premature stop codon were counted as productive reads. TCRdb reprocessed the public reads (quality trimming at Q25 with fastp, clone calling with MiXCR) and kept in-frame beta chains. Every distinct CDR3 protein forms one entry, paired with its most common genes and DNA. These V and J calls rely on TCRdb rather than the paper's analysis. Present in this sample are under 85,000 distinct CDR3 sequences, just over 75% of which were seen just once. The ten top clones hold under 50% of the sample.

The clonotype comes from a man between 65 and 80 years old with non-small cell lung cancer. The material sequenced was distant non-tumor lung tissue. The chain was built from TRBV11-2 and TRBJ2-3, with the D call tentatively TRBD1 or TRBD2, each fitting 7 bases. The nucleotide sequence reads as follows: TGTGTCAGCAGCTTGCAGGGGGGGGTCACAGATACGCAATATTTT. It is translated as CVSSLQGGVTDTQYF.